The rows below give T cell receptor beta chains drawn from one sample of a study of T cells in Graves' hyperthyroidism and ophthalmopathy. TCRdb independently ran MiXCR on the multiplex PCR reads; one entry per CDR3 protein. In the table there are 200,000 to 250,000 distinct CDR3 sequences, over 15% of which are singletons. Sample: blood. These receptor sequences come from a man aged 45 to 65 with Graves' hyperthyroidism. CDR3s include the opening cysteine and the closing phenylalanine or tryptophan.

v_call,cdr3_aa
TRBV29-1,CSVENPGPGSYNEQFF
TRBV3-1,CASSQLGGLRSPLHF
TRBV5-1,CASSLTQGGTGELFF
TRBV20-1,CSAPRLAGAREQYF
TRBV11-3,CASSRKRTGDRNTIYF
TRBV12-3/TRBV12-4,CASRPSSGSNEQYF
TRBV18,CATTGAAGASGYNEQFF
TRBV6-1,CASSETSGIEQYF
TRBV10-1,CASSESGSETQYF
TRBV5-6,CASSLLGSSPLHF
TRBV2,CASSLRPGGYAGELFF
TRBV2,CASSRPPYEQYF
TRBV7-9,CASSQAPFSANYGYTF
TRBV2,CASHRMAGYTF
TRBV11-2,CASSSGTGGVSGANVLTF
TRBV10-2,CASSDWGLGPWSSYEQYF
TRBV7-2,CASSYWTSDSEQFF
TRBV5-1,CASSLGDRYNEQFF
TRBV9,CASSARLDRGPADTQYF
TRBV7-3,CASSSPGLAYEQYF
TRBV19,CASSIDLGRPNTEAFF
TRBV7-2,CASSLRGVNTEAFF
TRBV12-3/TRBV12-4,CASRPGQRTGELFF
TRBV24-1,CATSDLGKTQYF
TRBV4-1,CASSQVPGHQETQYF
TRBV12-3/TRBV12-4,CASSLWGAREKLFF
TRBV7-9,CASSFGGAGQPQHF
TRBV12-3/TRBV12-4,CASSRLGPDTQYF
TRBV5-8,CASSLVGKAFF
TRBV6-1,CVSSQAGTGVEKLFF
TRBV6-2/TRBV6-3,CASSWDRGQANVIHQPQHF
TRBV12-5,CASGLARGNEQFF
TRBV30,CAWTPIWGTGNTIYF
TRBV25-1,CASSVEGSRGGYTF
TRBV7-3,CASSPTSGATGELFF
TRBV6-9,CASSFRGSGELFF
TRBV5-1,CATLTRLAGAEPRTNTYEQYF
TRBV20-1,CSARHRVGNGYTF
TRBV20-1,CSAMSGLAGAVQYF